These T cell receptor beta chains were read from a single sample in a study of neoadjuvant nivolumab and ipilimumab in lung cancer. Sequencing was performed with immunoSEQ multiplex PCR; in TCRdb, only in-frame clones are kept and a portion is missing. The sample has 40,000 to 60,000 clones; about 89% are singletons. Specimen: blood, collected before neoadjuvant nivolumab, alone or with ipilimumab. These receptors came from an adult with non-small cell lung cancer. Some clones in this sample may be carry-over from other donors' samples. Both conserved end residues are part of each CDR3. The order of the fields is J gene, clone size, D gene, V gene, CDR3 protein, CDR3 DNA. A D gene is named only where the DNA matches it firmly. Size is omitted from some rows. Given values are once, few, many or a class for expanded clones.

J: TRBJ1-5
size: -
D: -
V: TRBV5-6
CDR3: CASSLREGSNQPQHF
DNA: TGTGCCAGCAGCTTGAGGGAAGGAAGCAATCAGCCCCAGCATTTT

J: TRBJ2-4
size: -
D: TRBD1
V: TRBV5-5
CDR3: CASRGRQGTDIQYF
DNA: TGTGCCAGCAGAGGGCGACAGGGTACGGACATTCAGTACTTC

J: TRBJ2-1
size: -
D: TRBD2
V: TRBV25-1
CDR3: CASSESRTSPYNEQFF
DNA: TGTGCCAGCAGTGAATCTAGGACTAGCCCTTACAATGAGCAGTTCTTC

J: TRBJ2-7
size: -
D: -
V: TRBV7-9
CDR3: CASSPGQASYEQYF
DNA: TGTGCCAGCAGCCCGGGCCAGGCCTCCTACGAGCAGTACTTC

J: TRBJ1-1
size: few
D: -
V: TRBV14
CDR3: CASSPGRVNTEAFF
DNA: TGTGCCAGCAGCCCAGGACGGGTGAACACTGAAGCTTTCTTT

J: TRBJ1-2
size: -
D: -
V: TRBV9
CDR3: CASSVDPFARSYTF
DNA: TGTGCCAGCAGCGTAGATCCTTTCGCAAGGAGCTACACCTTC

J: TRBJ1-5
size: -
D: -
V: TRBV7-8
CDR3: CASSPVEQPQHF
DNA: TGTGCCAGCAGCCCAGTTGAGCAGCCCCAGCATTTT

J: TRBJ1-3
size: -
D: TRBD1
V: TRBV7-9
CDR3: CASSLKDRTSTGNTIYF
DNA: TGTGCCAGCAGCTTAAAGGACAGGACCTCTACTGGAAACACCATATATTTT

J: TRBJ2-5
size: -
D: -
V: TRBV20-1
CDR3: CSASGRETQYF
DNA: TGCAGTGCTTCGGGAAGAGAGACCCAGTACTTC

J: TRBJ1-2
size: -
D: TRBD1
V: TRBV9
CDR3: CASSPRQGVGYGYTF
DNA: TGTGCCAGCAGCCCCCGACAGGGTGTGGGCTATGGCTACACCTTC

J: TRBJ2-3
size: -
D: -
V: TRBV2
CDR3: CASLPRDRSTDTQYF
DNA: TGTGCCAGCCTTCCCCGGGACCGTAGCACAGATACGCAGTATTTT

J: TRBJ2-7
size: few
D: -
V: TRBV20-1
CDR3: CSGLHGGQYF
DNA: TGCAGTGGACTCCACGGCGGGCAGTACTTC

J: TRBJ2-5
size: -
D: TRBD2
V: TRBV5-1
CDR3: CASSLGLAGAAETQYF
DNA: TGCGCCAGCAGCTTGGGACTAGCGGGAGCCGCGGAGACCCAGTACTTC

J: TRBJ2-2
size: -
D: TRBD1
V: TRBV14
CDR3: CASRPGQGTGELFF
DNA: TGTGCCAGCAGACCGGGACAGGGAACCGGGGAGCTGTTTTTT

J: TRBJ2-3
size: few
D: -
V: TRBV20-1
CDR3: CSARSGNTQYF
DNA: TGCAGTGCTAGAAGTGGAAATACGCAGTATTTT

J: TRBJ2-3
size: -
D: -
V: TRBV6-4
CDR3: CASSEYGQSTDTQYF
DNA: TGTGCCAGCAGTGAATACGGACAGAGCACAGATACGCAGTATTTT

J: TRBJ2-1
size: -
D: TRBD1
V: TRBV9
CDR3: CASRPGQGGNEQFF
DNA: TGTGCCAGCAGACCGGGACAGGGGGGCAATGAGCAGTTCTTC

J: TRBJ2-7
size: -
D: -
V: TRBV12-5
CDR3: CASGSGAYEQYF
DNA: TGTGCTAGTGGATCGGGGGCCTACGAGCAGTACTTC

J: TRBJ2-3
size: -
D: TRBD1
V: TRBV29-1
CDR3: CSVAYPGQTDTQYF
DNA: TGCAGCGTCGCCTACCCGGGACAGACAGATACGCAGTATTTT

J: TRBJ1-5
size: -
D: -
V: TRBV19
CDR3: CASSIPGGNQPQHF
DNA: TGTGCCAGTAGTATTCCTGGGGGGAATCAGCCCCAGCATTTT

J: TRBJ2-3
size: once
D: -
V: TRBV10-3
CDR3: CAIRREASTDTQYF
DNA: TGTGCCATCAGGAGGGAGGCTAGCACAGATACGCAGTATTTT

J: TRBJ2-7
size: -
D: TRBD2
V: TRBV5-1
CDR3: CASSLTSGNPLYEQYF
DNA: TGCGCCAGCAGCTTGACTAGCGGGAATCCCCTCTACGAGCAGTACTTC

J: TRBJ1-5
size: -
D: -
V: TRBV11-2
CDR3: CASSPRGNQPQHF
DNA: TGTGCCAGCAGTCCAAGGGGCAATCAGCCCCAGCATTTT

J: TRBJ2-5
size: -
D: TRBD2
V: TRBV9
CDR3: CASSVGGTSGRETQYF
DNA: TGTGCCAGCAGCGTAGGAGGGACTAGCGGGAGGGAGACCCAGTACTTC

J: TRBJ2-7
size: -
D: -
V: TRBV5-5
CDR3: CASSLAGQEVYEQYF
DNA: TGTGCCAGCAGCTTGGCCGGCCAGGAGGTCTACGAGCAGTACTTC

J: TRBJ1-5
size: -
D: -
V: TRBV4-1
CDR3: CASARQGANQPQHF
DNA: TGCGCCAGCGCCCGGCAGGGAGCTAATCAGCCCCAGCATTTT

J: TRBJ2-7
size: -
D: -
V: TRBV5-1
CDR3: CASSLGGTDSYEQYF
DNA: TGCGCCAGCAGCTTAGGAGGGACCGACTCCTACGAGCAGTACTTC

J: TRBJ2-1
size: -
D: TRBD2
V: TRBV11-2
CDR3: CASSLRVSGRDEQFF
DNA: TGTGCCAGCAGCTTAAGGGTTAGCGGGAGAGATGAGCAGTTCTTC

J: TRBJ2-1
size: -
D: -
V: TRBV7-6
CDR3: CASSFSAAKEQFF
DNA: TGTGCCAGCAGCTTCTCAGCGGCTAAGGAGCAGTTCTTC

J: TRBJ2-2
size: -
D: -
V: TRBV12-5
CDR3: CASGVLQGFSGELFF
DNA: TGTGCTAGTGGGGTATTACAGGGATTCAGCGGGGAGCTGTTTTTT

J: TRBJ1-5
size: -
D: -
V: TRBV7-9
CDR3: CASSSSWGGADFQPQHF
DNA: TGTGCCAGCAGCTCTTCTTGGGGGGGCGCAGACTTTCAGCCCCAGCATTTT

J: TRBJ2-5
size: -
D: -
V: TRBV5-4
CDR3: CASSLTGAAGETQYF
DNA: TGTGCCAGCAGCTTAACTGGAGCCGCCGGGGAGACCCAGTACTTC

J: TRBJ1-4
size: -
D: -
V: TRBV29-1
CDR3: CSATTGTGEKLFF
DNA: TGCAGCGCGACCACAGGGACGGGAGAAAAACTGTTTTTT

J: TRBJ1-1
size: once
D: TRBD1
V: TRBV6-6
CDR3: CASSYGTGEAFF
DNA: TGTGCCAGCAGTTACGGGACAGGGGAAGCTTTCTTT

J: TRBJ1-1
size: -
D: TRBD1
V: TRBV10-3
CDR3: CAIRGGTGVNTEAFF
DNA: TGTGCCATTAGGGGGGGGACAGGGGTAAACACTGAAGCTTTCTTT

J: TRBJ1-3
size: -
D: -
V: TRBV18
CDR3: CASSQGKQTGTAIYF
DNA: TGTGCCAGCTCCCAAGGCAAACAGACGGGGACCGCCATATATTTT

J: TRBJ1-1
size: -
D: -
V: TRBV19
CDR3: CASSIGPGSNTEAFF
DNA: TGTGCCAGTAGTATAGGTCCGGGATCGAACACTGAAGCTTTCTTT

J: TRBJ2-1
size: -
D: TRBD2
V: TRBV11-2
CDR3: CASSLDSGRARHEQFF
DNA: TGTGCCAGCAGCTTAGATAGCGGGAGGGCCCGGCATGAGCAGTTCTTC

J: TRBJ2-5
size: -
D: TRBD2
V: TRBV7-2
CDR3: CASSPQAGARETQYF
DNA: TGTGCCAGCAGCCCACAAGCGGGAGCCAGGGAGACCCAGTACTTC

J: TRBJ1-2
size: -
D: -
V: TRBV4-1
CDR3: CASSQDRGTDYGYTF
DNA: TGCGCCAGCAGCCAAGATCGGGGGACCGACTATGGCTACACCTTC

J: TRBJ2-7
size: -
D: TRBD1
V: TRBV11-2
CDR3: CASSLPGQGSYEQYF
DNA: TGTGCCAGCAGCCTCCCGGGACAGGGGTCCTACGAGCAGTACTTC

J: TRBJ2-1
size: -
D: TRBD2
V: TRBV9
CDR3: CASTKAGSYNEQFF
DNA: TGTGCCAGCACCAAAGCGGGATCCTACAATGAGCAGTTCTTC

J: TRBJ1-1
size: -
D: -
V: TRBV18
CDR3: CASSPVRGGTEAFF
DNA: TGTGCCAGCTCACCGGTCAGGGGAGGGACTGAAGCTTTCTTT

J: TRBJ2-1
size: -
D: TRBD2
V: TRBV6-4
CDR3: CASSVSGTRFYEQFF
DNA: TGTGCCAGCAGCGTTTCCGGGACTAGATTCTATGAGCAGTTCTTC

J: TRBJ2-7
size: -
D: -
V: TRBV5-1
CDR3: CASSLEGRYEQYF
DNA: TGCGCCAGCAGCTTGGAAGGGCGGTACGAGCAGTACTTC